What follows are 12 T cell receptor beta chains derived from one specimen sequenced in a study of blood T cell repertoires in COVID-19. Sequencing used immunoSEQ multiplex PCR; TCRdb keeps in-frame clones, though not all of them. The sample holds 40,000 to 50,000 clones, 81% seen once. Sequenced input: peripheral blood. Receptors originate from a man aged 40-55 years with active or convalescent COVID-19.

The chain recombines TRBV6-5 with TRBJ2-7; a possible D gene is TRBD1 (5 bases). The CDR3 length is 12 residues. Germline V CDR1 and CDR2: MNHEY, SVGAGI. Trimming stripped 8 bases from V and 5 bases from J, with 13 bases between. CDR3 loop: CASGAAVHEQYF. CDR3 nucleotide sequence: TGTGCCAGCGGGGCCGCGGTCCACGAGCAGTACTTC.

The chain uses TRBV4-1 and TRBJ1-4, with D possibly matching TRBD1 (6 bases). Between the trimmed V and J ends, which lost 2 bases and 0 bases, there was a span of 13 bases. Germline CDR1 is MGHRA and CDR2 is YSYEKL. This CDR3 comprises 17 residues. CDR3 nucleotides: TGCGCCAGCAGCCAACAACAGGGTTCAGCAACTAATGAAAAACTGTTTTTT. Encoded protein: CASSQQQGSATNEKLFF.

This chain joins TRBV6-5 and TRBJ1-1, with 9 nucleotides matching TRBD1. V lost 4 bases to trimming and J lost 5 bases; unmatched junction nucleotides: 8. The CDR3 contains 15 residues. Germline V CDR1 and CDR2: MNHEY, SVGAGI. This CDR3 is CASSFTGGLRTEAFF. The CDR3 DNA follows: TGTGCCAGCAGTTTTACAGGGGGCTTGAGGACTGAAGCTTTCTTT.

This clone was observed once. CDR3 region: CASSYADRVTTGELFF. In DNA, the CDR3 is TGTGCCAGCAGTTACGCGGACAGAGTAACCACCGGGGAGCTGTTTTTT. The chain recombines TRBV6-2 or TRBV6-3 with TRBJ2-2; weak D call: TRBD1 (6 bases). There are 16 residues in the CDR3. Germline loops: CDR1 MNHEY, CDR2 SVGEGT. The V and J ends lost 2 bases and 4 bases respectively, with 14 bases between them.

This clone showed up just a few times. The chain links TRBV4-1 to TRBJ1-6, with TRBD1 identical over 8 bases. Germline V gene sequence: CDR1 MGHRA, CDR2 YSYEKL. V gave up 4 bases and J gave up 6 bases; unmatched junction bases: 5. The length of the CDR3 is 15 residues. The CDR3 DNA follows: TGCGCCAGCAGCCCGGACAGGGTCGCTAATTCACCCCTCCACTTT. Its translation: CASSPDRVANSPLHF.

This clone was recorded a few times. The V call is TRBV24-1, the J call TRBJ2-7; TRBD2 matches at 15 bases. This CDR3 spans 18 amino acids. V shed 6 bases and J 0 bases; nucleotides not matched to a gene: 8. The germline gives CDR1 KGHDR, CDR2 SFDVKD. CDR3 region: CATSPGLAGGQPSYEQYF. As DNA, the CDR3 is TGTGCCACCAGTCCGGGACTAGCGGGAGGCCAGCCCTCCTACGAGCAGTACTTC.

DNA of the CDR3: TGTGCCAGCAGCCCTGGACAGGGTGTACGTCAGCCCCAGCATTTT. It is translated as CASSPGQGVRQPQHF. The chain recombines TRBV5-6 with TRBJ1-5; 8 nucleotides line up with TRBD1. The CDR3 is 15 amino acids. Germline CDR1 SGHDT, CDR2 YYEEEE. V shed 4 bases and J 6 bases; nucleotides not matched to a gene: 9.

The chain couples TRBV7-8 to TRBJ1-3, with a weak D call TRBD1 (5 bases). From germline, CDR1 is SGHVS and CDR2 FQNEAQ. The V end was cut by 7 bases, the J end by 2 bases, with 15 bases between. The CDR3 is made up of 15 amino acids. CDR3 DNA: TGTGCCAGCACCACTATCGGGGGAGCTGGAAACACCATATATTTT. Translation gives CASTTIGGAGNTIYF.

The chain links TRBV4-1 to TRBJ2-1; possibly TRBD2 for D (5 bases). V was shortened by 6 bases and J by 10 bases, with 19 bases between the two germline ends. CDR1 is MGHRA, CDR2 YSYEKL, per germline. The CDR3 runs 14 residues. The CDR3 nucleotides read TGCGCCAGCAGTCTCCTGATAGACGGGAACGAGCAGTTCTTC. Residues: CASSLLIDGNEQFF.

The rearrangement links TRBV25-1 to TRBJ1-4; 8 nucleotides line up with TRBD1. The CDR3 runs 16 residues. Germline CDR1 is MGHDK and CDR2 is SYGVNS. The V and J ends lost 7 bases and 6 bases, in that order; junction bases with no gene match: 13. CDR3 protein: CASTSPGGSGYEKLFF. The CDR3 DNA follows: TGTGCCAGCACCTCGCCAGGGGGCTCGGGATATGAAAAACTGTTTTTT.

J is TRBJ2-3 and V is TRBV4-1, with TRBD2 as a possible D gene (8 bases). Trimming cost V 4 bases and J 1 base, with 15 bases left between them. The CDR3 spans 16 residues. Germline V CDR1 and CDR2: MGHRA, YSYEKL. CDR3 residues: CASSLGTAGGTDTQYF. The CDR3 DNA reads TGCGCCAGCAGCCTGGGGACAGCGGGGGGCACAGATACGCAGTATTTT.

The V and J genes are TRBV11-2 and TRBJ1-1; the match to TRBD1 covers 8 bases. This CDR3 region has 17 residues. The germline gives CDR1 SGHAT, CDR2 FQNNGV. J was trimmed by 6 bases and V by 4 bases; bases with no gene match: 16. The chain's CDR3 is CASSSPRKSRTGPEAFF. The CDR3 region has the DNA TGTGCCAGCAGCTCACCACGAAAATCCCGGACAGGGCCTGAAGCTTTCTTT.